This T cell receptor (beta chain) was recorded in a study of blood T cell repertoires in COVID-19. Measured with immunoSEQ multiplex PCR; TCRdb has only the in-frame clones, and not every one. The table lists 360,000 or so clones, about nine tenths of them singletons. This CDR3 spans 13 amino acids. Germline V lookup: CDR1 ENHRY, CDR2 SYGVKD. V was clipped by 11 bases and J by 2 bases, with 13 bases between them. The chain links TRBV10-3 to TRBJ1-3; possibly TRBD1 for D (6 bases). Sequencing was done on a sample of PBMCs or T cells enriched from blood (not recorded which). The source is a woman aged 30 to 39 who had been exposed to COVID-19. The CDR3 coding sequence is TGTGCCTCCGGACAGCAGACTGGAAACACCATATATTTT. It specifies CASGQQTGNTIYF.